What follows describes a single T cell receptor beta chain. These data are taken from a study of control samples from healthy donors and cancer patients. Generated by immunoSEQ multiplex PCR, the TCRdb table keeps only in-frame clones and is missing some. In the table there are approximately 97,000 clones, over 85% of which are singletons. This TCR derives from a human donor in good health. The donor label of this sample is uncertain. The specimen sequenced was blood.

The CDR3 reads CAISELTAGSEAFF. The CDR3 nucleotides read TGTGCCATCAGTGAGCTCACCGCGGGGTCTGAAGCTTTCTTT. This chain uses TRBV10-3 with TRBJ1-1; D is undetermined. The CDR3 covers 14 residues. Germline CDR1 and CDR2: ENHRY and SYGVKD. V was clipped by 2 bases and J by 6 bases, with 13 bases between them.